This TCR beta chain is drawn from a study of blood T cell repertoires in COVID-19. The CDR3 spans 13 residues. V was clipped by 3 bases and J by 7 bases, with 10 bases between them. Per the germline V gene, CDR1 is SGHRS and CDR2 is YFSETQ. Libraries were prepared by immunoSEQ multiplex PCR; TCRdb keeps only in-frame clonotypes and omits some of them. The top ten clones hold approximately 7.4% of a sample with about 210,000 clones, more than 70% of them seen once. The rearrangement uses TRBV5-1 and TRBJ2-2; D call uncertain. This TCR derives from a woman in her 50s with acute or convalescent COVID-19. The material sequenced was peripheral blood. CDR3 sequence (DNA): TGCGCCAGCAGCTCCGTCGAGTACGGGGAGCTGTTTTTT. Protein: CASSSVEYGELFF. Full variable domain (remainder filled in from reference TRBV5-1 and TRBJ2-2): KAGVTQTPRYLIKTRGQQVTLSCSPISGHRSVSWYQQTPGQGLQFLFEYFSETQRNKGNFPGRFSGRQFSNSRSEMNVSTLELGDSALYLCASSSVEYGELFFGEGSRLTVL.